Listed below are T cell receptor beta chains from one sample, sequenced in a study of T cell responses to AZD1222 COVID-19 vaccine. Libraries were prepared by immunoSEQ multiplex PCR; TCRdb keeps only in-frame clonotypes and omits some of them. The sample contains some 200,000 clones, 90% to 95% of which appear only once. The sample was peripheral blood, taken 28 days after the second AZD1222 dose. The origin of the receptors is an adult who received the AZD1222 COVID-19 vaccine. CDR3s include the opening cysteine and the closing phenylalanine or tryptophan. A D gene is named only where the DNA matches it firmly. The size of a clone is reported for some rows only, either as once, few or many, or as a class for expanded clones.

NA,NA,TRBJ1-5,TRBV19,CASSAGTLPRNQPQHF,TGTGCCAGTAGTGCCGGGACATTACCCCGGAATCAGCCCCAGCATTTT
NA,NA,TRBJ1-1,TRBV30,CAWSGQRNTEAFF,TGTGCCTGGAGTGGACAGAGGAACACTGAAGCTTTCTTT
NA,few,TRBJ1-1,TRBV29-1,CSVARGSEAFF,TGCAGCGTCGCAAGGGGGTCTGAAGCTTTCTTT
NA,NA,TRBJ1-6,TRBV2,CASSEAGQNSPLHF,TGTGCCAGCAGTGAAGCCGGACAGAATTCACCCCTCCACTTT
NA,NA,TRBJ2-3,TRBV21-1,CARGEPGTDTQYF,TGTGCCAGGGGGGAACCTGGGACAGATACGCAGTATTTT
NA,NA,TRBJ2-1,TRBV2,CASSSRDEQFF,TGTGCCAGCAGCTCGAGGGATGAGCAGTTCTTC
NA,NA,TRBJ2-7,TRBV28,CASSESQRYEQYF,TGTGCCAGCAGTGAAAGCCAACGCTACGAGCAGTACTTC
TRBD2,NA,TRBJ2-1,TRBV2,CASSEGTSGRSEQFF,TGTGCCAGCAGTGAGGGGACTAGCGGGAGATCTGAGCAGTTCTTC
TRBD2,NA,TRBJ2-7,TRBV28,CASSLDPSGRALGEQYF,TGTGCCAGCAGTTTAGATCCTAGCGGGAGGGCCCTCGGGGAGCAGTACTTC
NA,NA,TRBJ2-1,TRBV11-3,CASSLVAGVEDEQFF,TGTGCCAGCAGCTTAGTGGCTGGGGTCGAGGATGAGCAGTTCTTC
NA,NA,TRBJ1-4,TRBV10-3,CAISLYPRQSLNEKLFF,TGTGCCATCAGTCTTTACCCAAGACAGTCCCTTAATGAAAAACTGTTTTTT
NA,NA,TRBJ2-2,TRBV29-1,CSVKLPTGELFF,TGCAGCGTTAAGCTGCCCACCGGGGAGCTGTTTTTT
NA,NA,TRBJ1-5,TRBV28,CASSLGLEGYSNQPQHF,TGTGCCAGCAGTTTAGGACTAGAAGGATATAGCAATCAGCCCCAGCATTTT
NA,NA,TRBJ1-5,TRBV9,CASSVGTAEGQPQHF,TGTGCCAGCAGCGTAGGAACAGCTGAAGGTCAGCCCCAGCATTTT
NA,NA,TRBJ1-5,TRBV28,CASSSTHRSNQPQHF,TGTGCCAGCAGTTCGACCCACAGGAGCAATCAGCCCCAGCATTTT
NA,NA,TRBJ1-6,TRBV15,CATSRDRGGDDNSPLHF,TGTGCCACCAGCAGAGATCGTGGAGGGGACGATAATTCACCCCTCCACTTT
TRBD1,NA,TRBJ2-7,TRBV9,CASSTQDRGGQYF,TGTGCCAGCAGCACCCAAGACAGGGGTGGGCAGTACTTC
NA,NA,TRBJ1-4,TRBV15,CATSRRNEKLFF,TGTGCCACCAGCCGGCGTAATGAAAAACTGTTTTTT
NA,NA,TRBJ2-1,TRBV5-8,CASSLGGRSYNEQFF,TGTGCCAGCAGCTTGGGGGGGCGCTCCTACAATGAGCAGTTCTTC
TRBD1,NA,TRBJ2-7,TRBV2,CASTANPGQMHGQYF,TGTGCCAGCACCGCAAATCCGGGACAGATGCATGGGCAGTACTTC
TRBD1,NA,TRBJ1-2,TRBV6-5,CAIKPQGRGGYTF,TGTGCCATCAAACCACAGGGGCGCGGAGGCTACACCTTC
NA,NA,TRBJ1-6,TRBV27,CASSFARGNGSPLHF,TGTGCCAGCAGTTTTGCTAGAGGGAATGGTTCACCCCTCCACTTT
TRBD2,once,TRBJ2-3,TRBV7-2,CASSLLAGVSDTQYF,TGTGCCAGCAGCTTACTAGCGGGAGTCTCAGATACGCAGTATTTT
TRBD2,NA,TRBJ2-1,TRBV19,CASSIARASGRGRPPNEQFF,TGTGCCAGTAGTATAGCTAGGGCTAGCGGGAGAGGCCGTCCCCCAAATGAGCAGTTCTTC
NA,NA,TRBJ2-7,TRBV19,CASSRAGSYEQYF,TGTGCCAGTAGTAGGGCAGGCTCCTACGAGCAGTACTTC
NA,NA,TRBJ2-7,TRBV4-1,CASSYSYEQYF,TGCGCCAGCAGCTACTCCTACGAGCAGTACTTC
NA,NA,TRBJ1-5,TRBV18,CASSQGRNQPQHF,TGTGCCAGCTCACAGGGACGCAATCAGCCCCAGCATTTT
TRBD1,NA,TRBJ1-1,TRBV7-2,CASSFTGEGTEAFF,TGTGCCAGCAGCTTTACAGGGGAGGGCACTGAAGCTTTCTTT
TRBD2,NA,TRBJ2-3,TRBV10-3,CAIGTLAGVNTDTQYF,TGTGCCATCGGAACTCTAGCGGGAGTTAACACAGATACGCAGTATTTT
NA,NA,TRBJ2-2,TRBV5-1,CASSLDSFYTGELFF,TGCGCCAGCAGCTTGGACAGTTTCTACACCGGGGAGCTGTTTTTT
TRBD2,NA,TRBJ2-7,TRBV29-1,CSVEGLAGSYEQYF,TGCAGCGTCGAGGGACTAGCGGGTTCCTACGAGCAGTACTTC
NA,NA,TRBJ2-7,TRBV28,CASSPWGPEERRYF,TGTGCCAGCAGTCCGTGGGGGCCCGAGGAAAGACGGTACTTC
NA,NA,TRBJ1-2,TRBV5-1,CASSFGEGGYTF,TGCGCCAGCAGCTTTGGGGAGGGCGGCTACACCTTC
TRBD1,NA,TRBJ2-7,TRBV5-5,CASSGWTGSQYEQYF,TGTGCCAGCAGCGGGTGGACAGGGTCACAGTACGAGCAGTACTTC
NA,NA,TRBJ1-1,TRBV11-2,CASSLGGNTEAFF,TGTGCCAGCAGCTTAGGAGGCAACACTGAAGCTTTCTTT
NA,few,TRBJ1-1,TRBV3-1/TRBV3-2,CASSQEVNTEAFF,TGTGCCAGCAGCCAAGAGGTGAACACTGAAGCTTTCTTT
TRBD2,once,TRBJ2-1,TRBV24-1,CTTSDSQERGSSYNEQFF,TGTACCACCAGTGATTCTCAGGAGCGCGGGAGCTCCTACAATGAGCAGTTCTTC
NA,NA,TRBJ1-1,TRBV5-1,CASSFAGDPYTEAFF,TGCGCCAGCAGCTTTGCAGGGGATCCCTACACTGAAGCTTTCTTT
NA,NA,TRBJ2-1,TRBV2,CASSETLGLEFQFF,TGTGCCAGCAGTGAAACGCTTGGGCTTGAGTTTCAGTTCTTC
NA,once,TRBJ1-4,TRBV24-1,CATTDGAANEKLFF,TGTGCCACCACCGATGGGGCAGCCAATGAAAAACTGTTTTTT
TRBD1,NA,TRBJ1-2,TRBV5-8,CASSSGQPYYTF,TGTGCCAGCAGCTCGGGACAGCCTTACTACACCTTC